The source of this TCR beta chain is a study of blood T cell repertoires in COVID-19. About the study: There were acute and convalescent COVID-19 samples, and they came from the United States, Italy and Spain. The analysed material was cDNA or gDNA that came from T cells, B-cell-depleted T cells, or PBMCs.

The CDR3 consists of 17 residues. Germline assignment: CDR1 SGHTA and CDR2 FQGNSA. V was clipped by 4 bases and J by 6 bases; unmatched bases: 9. Seattle researchers signed up patients amid active infection and tracked them longitudinally. Authors' methods: Amplified reference gene primers provided the basis for estimating nucleated cell counts. The assay was immunoSEQ multiplex PCR, and TCRdb's table has in-frame clones only and misses some. From that table come the V and J calls and clone size; the DNA was used to work out D and trimming. Of about 200,000 clones listed, 90% to 95% were seen once; the top ten hold over 0.75%.

This TCR was sampled from a man in his fifties or sixties with COVID-19, enrolled during active disease. Material for sequencing was peripheral blood. V is TRBV7-2 and J is TRBJ2-2, with 12 bases matching TRBD1. This CDR3 reads CASSSNRDRGLSGELFF. In DNA, the CDR3 is TGTGCCAGCAGCTCTAACCGGGACAGGGGGCTATCCGGGGAGCTGTTTTTT.